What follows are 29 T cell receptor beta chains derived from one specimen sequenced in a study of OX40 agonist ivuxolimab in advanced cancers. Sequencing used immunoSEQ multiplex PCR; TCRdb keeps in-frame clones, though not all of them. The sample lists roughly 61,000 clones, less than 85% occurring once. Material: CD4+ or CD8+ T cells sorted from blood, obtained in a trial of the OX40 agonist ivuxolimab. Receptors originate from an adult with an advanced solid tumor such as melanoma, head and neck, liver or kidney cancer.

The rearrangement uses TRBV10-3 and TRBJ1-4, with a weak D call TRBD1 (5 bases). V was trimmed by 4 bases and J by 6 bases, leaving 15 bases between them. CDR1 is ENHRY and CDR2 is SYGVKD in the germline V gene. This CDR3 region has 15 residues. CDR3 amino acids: CAISGDGGRDEKLFF. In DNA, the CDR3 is TGTGCCATCAGTGGCGACGGGGGGAGGGATGAAAAACTGTTTTTT.

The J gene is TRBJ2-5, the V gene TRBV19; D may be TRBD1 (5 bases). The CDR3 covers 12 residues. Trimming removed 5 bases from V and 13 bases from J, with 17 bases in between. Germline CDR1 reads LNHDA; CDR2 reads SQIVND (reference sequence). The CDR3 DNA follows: TGTGCCAGTAGTCGACAGTCCCCCCAGGGGTACTTC. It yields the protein CASSRQSPQGYF. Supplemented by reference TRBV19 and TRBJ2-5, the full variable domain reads DGGITQSPKYLFRKEGQNVTLSCEQNLNHDAMYWYRQDPGQGLRLIYYSQIVNDFQKGDIAEGYSVSREKKESFPLTVTSAQKNPTAFYLCASSRQSPQGYFGPGTRLLVL.

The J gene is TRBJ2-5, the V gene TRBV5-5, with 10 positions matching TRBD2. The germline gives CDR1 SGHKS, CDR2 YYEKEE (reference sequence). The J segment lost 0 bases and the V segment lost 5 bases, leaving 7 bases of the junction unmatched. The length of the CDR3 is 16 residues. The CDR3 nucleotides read TGTGCCAGCAGACCAACTAGCGGGGCCAACCAAGAGACCCAGTACTTC. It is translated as CASRPTSGANQETQYF. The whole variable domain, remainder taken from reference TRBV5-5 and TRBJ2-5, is DAGVTQSPTHLIKTRGQQVTLRCSPISGHKSVSWYQQVLGQGPQFIFQYYEKEERGRGNFPDRFSARQFPNYSSELNVNALLLGDSALYLCASRPTSGANQETQYFGPGTRLLVL.

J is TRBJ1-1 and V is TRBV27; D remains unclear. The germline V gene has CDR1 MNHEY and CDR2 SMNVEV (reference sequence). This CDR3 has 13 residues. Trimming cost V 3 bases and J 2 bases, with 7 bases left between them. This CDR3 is CASSFTGNTEAFF. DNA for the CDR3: TGTGCCAGCAGTTTCACGGGCAACACTGAAGCTTTCTTT.

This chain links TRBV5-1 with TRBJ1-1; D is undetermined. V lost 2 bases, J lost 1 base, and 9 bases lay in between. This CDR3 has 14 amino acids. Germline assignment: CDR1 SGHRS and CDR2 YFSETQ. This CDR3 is CASSLAQTNTEAFF. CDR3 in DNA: TGCGCCAGCAGCTTAGCCCAGACGAACACTGAAGCTTTCTTT.

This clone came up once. Written as DNA, the CDR3 is TGTGCCATCAGTGCTGTGGGAGGGGACACCGGGGAGCTGTTTTTT. Translated: CAISAVGGDTGELFF. This chain links TRBV10-3 with TRBJ2-2; 7 bases fit TRBD2. The germline V gene encodes CDR1 ENHRY and CDR2 SYGVKD. Trimming at V came to 4 bases and at J to 3 bases, leaving 5 bases not matched to a gene. The CDR3 spans 15 residues.

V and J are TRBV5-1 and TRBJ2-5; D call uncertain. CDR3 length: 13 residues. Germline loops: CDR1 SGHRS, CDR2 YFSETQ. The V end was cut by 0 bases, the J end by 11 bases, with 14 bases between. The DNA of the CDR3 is TGCGCCAGCAGCTTGGAGGATGCCGCAGAGCAGTACTTC. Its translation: CASSLEDAAEQYF.

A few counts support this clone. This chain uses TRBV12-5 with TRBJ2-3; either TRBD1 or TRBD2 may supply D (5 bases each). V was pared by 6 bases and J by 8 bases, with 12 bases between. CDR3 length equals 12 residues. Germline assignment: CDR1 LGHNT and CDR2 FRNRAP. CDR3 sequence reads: CASGPGQLTQYF. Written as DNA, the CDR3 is TGTGCTAGTGGACCGGGGCAGCTTACGCAGTATTTT. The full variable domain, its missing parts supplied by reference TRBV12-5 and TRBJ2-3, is DARVTQTPRHKVTEMGQEVTMRCQPILGHNTVFWYRQTMMQGLELLAYFRNRAPLDDSGMPKDRFSAEMPDATLATLKIQPSEPRDSAVYFCASGPGQLTQYFGPGTRLTVL.

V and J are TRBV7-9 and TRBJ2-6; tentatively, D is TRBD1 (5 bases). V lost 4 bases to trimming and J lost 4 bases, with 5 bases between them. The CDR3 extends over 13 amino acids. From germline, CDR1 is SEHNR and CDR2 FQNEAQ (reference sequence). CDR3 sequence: CASSSGGANVLTF. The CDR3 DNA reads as TGTGCCAGCAGCTCAGGGGGGGCCAACGTCCTGACTTTC.

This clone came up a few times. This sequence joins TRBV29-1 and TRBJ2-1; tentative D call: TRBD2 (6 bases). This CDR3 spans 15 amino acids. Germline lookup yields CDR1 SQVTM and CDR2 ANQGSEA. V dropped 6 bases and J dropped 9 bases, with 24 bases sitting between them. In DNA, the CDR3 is TGCAGCGTACGCACCGGGACTGGGATAGTTGGTGAGCAGTTCTTC. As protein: CSVRTGTGIVGEQFF.

CDR3 DNA sequence: TGTGCCAGCGGGACTCTTTGGAATGAGCAGTTCTTC. Protein sequence: CASGTLWNEQFF. The chain combines TRBV28 with TRBJ2-1; maybe TRBD2 (6 bases). Germline-derived CDR1 and CDR2 are MDHEN and SYDVKM. This CDR3 has 12 residues. Trimming took 8 bases from V and 7 from J, leaving 12 bases between them.

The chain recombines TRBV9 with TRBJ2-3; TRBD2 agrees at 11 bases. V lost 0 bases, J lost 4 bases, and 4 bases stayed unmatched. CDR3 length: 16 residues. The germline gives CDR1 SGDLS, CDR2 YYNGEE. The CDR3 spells CASSVGTSGRSDTQYF. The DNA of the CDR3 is TGTGCCAGCAGCGTAGGTACTAGCGGGAGATCAGATACGCAGTATTTT.

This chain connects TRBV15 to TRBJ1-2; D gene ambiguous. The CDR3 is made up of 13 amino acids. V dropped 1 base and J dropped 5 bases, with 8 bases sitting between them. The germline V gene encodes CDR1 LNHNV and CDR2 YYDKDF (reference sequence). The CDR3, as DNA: TGTGCCACCAGCAGAGGGGCCAGGTATGGCTACACCTTC. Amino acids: CATSRGARYGYTF.

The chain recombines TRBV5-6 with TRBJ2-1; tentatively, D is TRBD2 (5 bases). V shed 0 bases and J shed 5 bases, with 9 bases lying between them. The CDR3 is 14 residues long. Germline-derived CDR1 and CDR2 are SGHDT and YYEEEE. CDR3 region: CASSLALRDNEQFF. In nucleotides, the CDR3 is TGTGCCAGCAGCTTGGCCCTGAGGGACAATGAGCAGTTCTTC.

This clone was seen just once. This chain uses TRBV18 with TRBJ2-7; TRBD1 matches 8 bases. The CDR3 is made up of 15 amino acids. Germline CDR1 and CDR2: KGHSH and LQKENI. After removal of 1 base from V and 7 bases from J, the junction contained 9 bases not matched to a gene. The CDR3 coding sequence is TGTGCCAGCTCACCACAAGGACAGGGAGTAGGGGAGCAGTACTTC. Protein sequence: CASSPQGQGVGEQYF. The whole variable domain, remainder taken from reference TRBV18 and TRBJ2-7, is NAGVMQNPRHLVRRRGQEARLRCSPMKGHSHVYWYRQLPEEGLKFMVYLQKENIIDESGMPKERFSAEFPKEGPSILRIQQVVRGDSAAYFCASSPQGQGVGEQYFGPGTRLTVT.

The CDR3 DNA reads as TGCGCCAGCAGCCAAGACAGGCGCTCTGGGGCCAACGTCCTGACTTTC. Amino acid sequence: CASSQDRRSGANVLTF. The gene calls are TRBV4-1 and TRBJ2-6; D gene ambiguous. This CDR3 has 16 amino acids. CDR1 is MGHRA and CDR2 is YSYEKL in the germline V gene. V dropped 0 bases and J dropped 0 bases, with 6 bases sitting between them.

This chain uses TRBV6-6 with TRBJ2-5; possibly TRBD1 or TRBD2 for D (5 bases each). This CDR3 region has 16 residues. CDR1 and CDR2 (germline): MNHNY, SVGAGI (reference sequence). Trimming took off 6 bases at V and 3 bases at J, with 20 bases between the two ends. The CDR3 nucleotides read TGTGCCAGCAGCACGATAGACAGCTCGAGGGAAGAGACCCAGTACTTC. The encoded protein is CASSTIDSSREETQYF.

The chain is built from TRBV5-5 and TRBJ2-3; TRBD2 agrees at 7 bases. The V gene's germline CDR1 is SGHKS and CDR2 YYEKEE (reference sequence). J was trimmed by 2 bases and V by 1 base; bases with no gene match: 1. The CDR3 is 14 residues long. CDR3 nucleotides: TGTGCCAGCAGCTTGCGGGACTACACAGATACGCAGTATTTT. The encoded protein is CASSLRDYTDTQYF.

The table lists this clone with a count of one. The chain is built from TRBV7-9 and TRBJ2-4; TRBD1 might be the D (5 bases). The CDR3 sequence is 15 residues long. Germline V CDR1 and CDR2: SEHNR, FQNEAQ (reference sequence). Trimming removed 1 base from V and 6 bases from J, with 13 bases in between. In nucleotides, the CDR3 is TGTGCCAGCAGCTTAGTCTCAGGGTACGGAAACATTCAGTACTTC. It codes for CASSLVSGYGNIQYF. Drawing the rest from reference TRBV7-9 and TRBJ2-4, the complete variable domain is DTGVSQNPRHKITKRGQNVTFRCDPISEHNRLYWYRQTLGQGPEFLTYFQNEAQLEKSRLLSDRFSAERPKGSFSTLEIQRTEQGDSAMYLCASSLVSGYGNIQYFGAGTRLSVL.

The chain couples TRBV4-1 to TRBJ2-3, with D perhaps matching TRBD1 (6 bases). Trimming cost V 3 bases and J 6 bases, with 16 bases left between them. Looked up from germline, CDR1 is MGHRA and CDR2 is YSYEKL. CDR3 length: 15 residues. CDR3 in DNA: TGCGCCAGCAGCCAGCAGGGGTTGGTTATGGATACGCAGTATTTT. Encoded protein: CASSQQGLVMDTQYF.

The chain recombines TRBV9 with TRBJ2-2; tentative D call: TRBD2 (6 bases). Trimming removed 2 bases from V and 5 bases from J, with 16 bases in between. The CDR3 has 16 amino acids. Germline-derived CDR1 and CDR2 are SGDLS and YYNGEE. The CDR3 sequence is CASSVLWRAGTGELFF. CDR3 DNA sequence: TGTGCCAGCAGCGTTTTGTGGAGGGCCGGGACCGGGGAGCTGTTTTTT.

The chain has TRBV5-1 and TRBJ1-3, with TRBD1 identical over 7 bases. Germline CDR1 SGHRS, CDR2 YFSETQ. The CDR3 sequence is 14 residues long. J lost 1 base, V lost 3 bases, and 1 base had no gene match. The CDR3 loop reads CASSSGGSGNTIYF. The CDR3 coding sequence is TGCGCCAGCAGCTCAGGGGGATCTGGAAACACCATATATTTT.

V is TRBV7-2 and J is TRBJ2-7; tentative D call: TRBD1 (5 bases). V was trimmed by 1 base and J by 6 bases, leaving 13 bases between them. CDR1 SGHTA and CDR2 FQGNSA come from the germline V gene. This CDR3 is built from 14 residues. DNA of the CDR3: TGTGCCAGCAGCTTAGATGGGGCGTCCCGCGAGCAGTACTTC. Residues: CASSLDGASREQYF.

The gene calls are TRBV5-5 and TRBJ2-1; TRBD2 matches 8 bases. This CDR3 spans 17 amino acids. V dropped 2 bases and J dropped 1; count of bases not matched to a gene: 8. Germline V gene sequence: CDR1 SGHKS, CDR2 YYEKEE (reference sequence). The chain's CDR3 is CASSFRITGGSYNEQFF. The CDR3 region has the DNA TGTGCCAGCAGCTTCCGAATTACGGGAGGGTCCTACAATGAGCAGTTCTTC. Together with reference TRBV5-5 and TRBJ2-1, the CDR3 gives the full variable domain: DAGVTQSPTHLIKTRGQQVTLRCSPISGHKSVSWYQQVLGQGPQFIFQYYEKEERGRGNFPDRFSARQFPNYSSELNVNALLLGDSALYLCASSFRITGGSYNEQFFGPGTRLTVL.

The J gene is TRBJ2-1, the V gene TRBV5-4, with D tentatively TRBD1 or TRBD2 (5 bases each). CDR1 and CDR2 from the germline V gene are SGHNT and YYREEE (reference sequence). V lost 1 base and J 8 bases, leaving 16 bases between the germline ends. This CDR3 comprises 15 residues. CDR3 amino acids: CASSLPRPGPDEQFF. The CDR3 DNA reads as TGTGCCAGCAGCTTGCCCCGACCGGGACCAGATGAGCAGTTCTTC.

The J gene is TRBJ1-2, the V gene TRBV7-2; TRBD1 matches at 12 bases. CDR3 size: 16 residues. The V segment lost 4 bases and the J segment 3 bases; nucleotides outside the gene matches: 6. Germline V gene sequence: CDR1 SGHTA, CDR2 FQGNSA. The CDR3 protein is CASSSTGQGADYGYTF. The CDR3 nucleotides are TGTGCCAGCAGCTCGACGGGACAGGGGGCAGACTATGGCTACACCTTC.

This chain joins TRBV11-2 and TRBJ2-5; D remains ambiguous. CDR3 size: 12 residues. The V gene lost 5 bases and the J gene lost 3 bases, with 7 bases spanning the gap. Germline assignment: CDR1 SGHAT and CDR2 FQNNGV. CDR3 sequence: CASSQIKETQYF. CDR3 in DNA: TGTGCCAGCAGCCAAATTAAAGAGACCCAGTACTTC.

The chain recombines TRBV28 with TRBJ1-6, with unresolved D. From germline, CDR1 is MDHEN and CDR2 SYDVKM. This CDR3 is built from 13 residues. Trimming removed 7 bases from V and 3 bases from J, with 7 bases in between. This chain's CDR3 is CASTYSYNSPLHF. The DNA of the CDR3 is TGTGCCAGCACTTACAGCTATAATTCACCCCTCCACTTT.

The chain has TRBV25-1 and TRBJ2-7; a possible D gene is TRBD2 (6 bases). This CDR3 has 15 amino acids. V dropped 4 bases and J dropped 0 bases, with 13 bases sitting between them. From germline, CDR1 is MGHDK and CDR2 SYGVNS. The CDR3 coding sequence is TGTGCCAGCAGTGCGCAGGTAGCGGACTCCTACGAGCAGTACTTC. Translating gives CASSAQVADSYEQYF.